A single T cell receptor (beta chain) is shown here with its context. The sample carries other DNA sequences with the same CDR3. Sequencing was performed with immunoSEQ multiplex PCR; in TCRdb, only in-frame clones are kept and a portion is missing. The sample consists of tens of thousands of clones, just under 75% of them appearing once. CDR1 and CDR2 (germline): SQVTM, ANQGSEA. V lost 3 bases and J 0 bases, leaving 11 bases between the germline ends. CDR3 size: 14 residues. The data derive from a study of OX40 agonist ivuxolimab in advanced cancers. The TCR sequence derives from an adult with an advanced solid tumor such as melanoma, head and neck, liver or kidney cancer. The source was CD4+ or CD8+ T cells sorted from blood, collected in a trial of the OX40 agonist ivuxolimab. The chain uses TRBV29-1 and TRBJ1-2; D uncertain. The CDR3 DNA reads TGCAGCGTTGAGGGAGGGCGTGCTAACTATGGCTACACCTTC. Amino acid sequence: CSVEGGRANYGYTF.